This TCR beta chain was obtained from a study of control samples from healthy donors and cancer patients. The CDR3 extends over 14 amino acids. Germline V lookup: CDR1 SNHLY, CDR2 FYNNEI. The J segment lost 6 bases and the V segment lost 4 bases, leaving 5 bases of the junction unmatched. Measured with immunoSEQ multiplex PCR; TCRdb has only the in-frame clones, and not every one. The repertoire includes about 190,000 clones, about 90% of them detected once, and less than 2% sits in the top ten. This clonotype was obtained from a young man in good health. Source material: blood. The chain couples TRBV2 to TRBJ2-3; TRBD1 agrees at 9 bases. The CDR3 loop is CASSVNRGRDTQYF. The CDR3 DNA reads TGTGCCAGCAGTGTGAACAGGGGGCGGGATACGCAGTATTTT.